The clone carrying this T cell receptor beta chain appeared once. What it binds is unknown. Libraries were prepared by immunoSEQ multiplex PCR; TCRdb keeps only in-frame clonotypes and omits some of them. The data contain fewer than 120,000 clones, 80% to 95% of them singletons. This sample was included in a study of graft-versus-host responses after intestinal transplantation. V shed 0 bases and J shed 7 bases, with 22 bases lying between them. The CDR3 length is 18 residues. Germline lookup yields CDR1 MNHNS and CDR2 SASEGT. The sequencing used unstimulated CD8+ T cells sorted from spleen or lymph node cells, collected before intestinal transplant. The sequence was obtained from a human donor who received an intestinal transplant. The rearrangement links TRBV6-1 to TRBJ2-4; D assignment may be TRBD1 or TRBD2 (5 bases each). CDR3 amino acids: CASSEAVGTHTDWNIQYF. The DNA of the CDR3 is TGTGCCAGCAGTGAAGCCGTCGGGACCCACACGGATTGGAACATTCAGTACTTC.